The 20 T cell receptor beta chains presented below share a single source sample, sequenced in a study of T-cell reconstitution after alpha-beta-depleted transplantation in children. The TCRbeta library was prepared with unique molecular identifiers. TCRdb redid the calling of the PCR reads with MiXCR, one entry per CDR3 protein. Of some 550,000 distinct CDR3 sequences listed, roughly 18% are singletons. Sequencing used PBMCs from the stem cell graft donor, obtained from the stem cell graft. These receptors came from a human donor who donated a stem cell graft to a child with acute lymphoblastic leukemia.

The chain is built from TRBV2 and TRBJ2-6, with 9 bases identical to TRBD1. The CDR3 spans 19 residues. Looked up from germline, CDR1 is SNHLY and CDR2 is FYNNEI. Trimming cost V 5 bases and J 1 base; bases outside gene matches: 12. The chain's CDR3 is CASSLDAAGQGSGANVLTF. CDR3 nucleotides: TGTGCCAGCAGTTTAGATGCAGCAGGACAGGGGTCTGGGGCCAACGTCCTGACTTTC.

This clonotype was seen only a few times. The V gene is TRBV7-9, the J gene TRBJ2-7, with a weak D call TRBD2 (6 bases). With 5 bases removed from V and 2 bases from J, the gap between germline ends came to 19 bases. Germline CDR1 is SEHNR and CDR2 is FQNEAQ (reference sequence). This CDR3 contains 16 residues. The CDR3 nucleotides read TGTGCCAGCAGCCTCAGCGGGCGTACTGGGACCTACGAGCAGTACTTC. It encodes CASSLSGRTGTYEQYF.

There are a few counts of this clonotype. The gene calls are TRBV29-1 and TRBJ2-7; D is unclear. Trimming stripped 1 base from V and 4 bases from J, with 11 bases between. Germline CDR1 and CDR2: SQVTM and ANQGSEA. The CDR3 is made up of 13 amino acids. CDR3 DNA: TGCAGCGTTGAAGGTCAGGCCCCTTACGAGCAGTACTTC. Its translation is CSVEGQAPYEQYF.

A remark on this clonotype: With a much larger clone just one base away, this may be a read error. This chain uses TRBV12-3 or TRBV12-4 with TRBJ2-2; D possibly corresponds to TRBD1 (6 bases). The CDR3 runs to 16 residues. The germline V and J ends were trimmed by 10 bases and 3 bases, with 21 bases remaining between them. The CDR3 coding sequence is TGTGCCAACACACGCGGTGGGGGCAGTTACACCGGGGAGCTGTTTTTT. It specifies CANTRGGGSYTGELFF.

This clonotype has a handful of counts. The chain is built from TRBV27 and TRBJ2-7; D is uncertain. The CDR3 has 14 residues. V dropped 2 bases and J dropped 0 bases, with 8 bases sitting between them. Germline V CDR1 and CDR2: MNHEY, SMNVEV (reference sequence). CDR3 residues: CASSLMRDSYEQYF. CDR3 nucleotides: TGTGCCAGCAGTTTAATGCGAGACTCCTACGAGCAGTACTTC.

This clonotype came up a few times. This chain joins TRBV29-1 and TRBJ1-5, with 8 bases that match TRBD1. The V gene's germline CDR1 is SQVTM and CDR2 ANQGSEA. This CDR3 is built from 13 residues. Trimming at V came to 4 bases and at J to 3 bases, leaving 2 bases not matched to a gene. The CDR3 coding sequence is TGCAGCGTTGGGGACAGGACCAATCAGCCCCAGCATTTT. Translation gives CSVGDRTNQPQHF.

V gene TRBV5-5 combines with J gene TRBJ2-1; TRBD2 matches 8 bases. Germline CDR1 SGHKS, CDR2 YYEKEE (reference sequence). This CDR3 contains 14 residues. V shed 3 bases and J 10 bases; nucleotides not matched to a gene: 9. Written as DNA, the CDR3 is TGTGCCAGCAGCTCCAGCGGGAGTTCGTACGAGCAGTTCTTC. This gives the protein CASSSSGSSYEQFF.

This clonotype has a handful of counts. The V gene is TRBV19, the J gene TRBJ2-7; TRBD1 agrees at 8 bases. Trimming removed 5 bases from V and 5 bases from J; junction bases left unmatched: 11. From germline, CDR1 is LNHDA and CDR2 SQIVND (reference sequence). The CDR3 spans 15 residues. As DNA, the CDR3 is TGTGCCAGTAGTCCCCGGGCAGGGGGCTACAACGAGCAGTACTTC. Its translation is CASSPRAGGYNEQYF.

This clonotype was observed a few times. A read error may account for a junction end that differs from germline. The chain uses TRBV4-1 and TRBJ2-4; 8 bases are shared with TRBD2. CDR3 size: 16 residues. The germline V gene encodes CDR1 MGHRA and CDR2 YSYEKL. The DNA for the CDR3 is TGCGCCAGCAGCCACCGAGCGGGAGACGGCAAAAACAGTCAGTACTTC. Translating it yields CASSHRAGDGKNSQYF.

This clonotype appeared a few times. The J gene is TRBJ2-7, the V gene TRBV20-1, with D unclear. The CDR3 consists of 15 residues. Germline loops: CDR1 DFQATT, CDR2 SNEGSKA (reference sequence). Trimming took off 5 bases at V and 0 bases at J, with 17 bases between the two ends. CDR3 DNA sequence: TGCAGTGCTCGTCTATTCGCGCCGAGCTCCTACGAGCAGTACTTC. This codes for CSARLFAPSSYEQYF.

This clonotype came up a few times. The V and J genes are TRBV7-2 and TRBJ2-5; TRBD2 agrees at 10 bases. The V and J ends lost 6 bases and 4 bases, in that order; junction bases with no gene match: 5. Germline V gives CDR1 SGHTA, CDR2 FQGNSA. The CDR3 is 14 residues long. CDR3 in amino acids: CASSRSGRAETQYF. The CDR3 bases are TGTGCCAGCAGTCGGAGCGGGAGGGCAGAGACCCAGTACTTC.

V gene TRBV29-1 combines with J gene TRBJ1-1, with D possibly being TRBD1 (6 bases). Germline V lookup: CDR1 SQVTM, CDR2 ANQGSEA. Trimming left V 7 bases short and J 1 base short, with 10 bases between. The CDR3 contains 12 residues. CDR3 residues: CSAGQSNTEAFF. The CDR3 bases are TGCAGCGCTGGACAGTCGAACACTGAAGCTTTCTTT.

The rearrangement uses TRBV7-2 and TRBJ1-4; 9 positions match TRBD1. The CDR3 length is 15 residues. Germline CDR1 and CDR2: SGHTA and FQGNSA. The trim removed 5 bases at V and 4 bases at J, leaving 5 bases unmatched. In DNA, the CDR3 is TGTGCCAGCAGCGGCCACAGGGGGCGTAATGAAAAACTGTTTTTT. Translating it yields CASSGHRGRNEKLFF.

The rearrangement links TRBV27 to TRBJ1-1, with D uncertain. The CDR3 is made up of 16 amino acids. V lost 2 bases to trimming and J lost 0 bases, with 13 bases between them. Germline V gives CDR1 MNHEY, CDR2 SMNVEV (reference sequence). This chain's CDR3 is CASSLSWQTMNTEAFF. The CDR3 region has the DNA TGTGCCAGCAGTTTAAGCTGGCAGACTATGAACACTGAAGCTTTCTTT.

This clonotype was detected only a few times. The chain is built from TRBV20-1 and TRBJ2-1, with 9 nucleotides matching TRBD1. CDR1 DFQATT and CDR2 SNEGSKA come from the germline V gene (reference sequence). Germline trimming cut 2 bases from V and 8 bases from J; bases unmatched to any gene: 10. This CDR3 region has 15 residues. CDR3 sequence reads: CSARSIQGARDEQFF. CDR3 sequence (DNA): TGCAGTGCTAGATCGATACAGGGGGCGCGCGATGAGCAGTTCTTC.

In this sample, this clonotype turned up a few times. The gene calls are TRBV25-1 and TRBJ2-1; 8 nucleotides match TRBD2. CDR3 length: 14 residues. With V trimmed by 2 bases and J by 8 bases, 5 bases remained unmatched. Germline V lookup: CDR1 MGHDK, CDR2 SYGVNS. DNA of the CDR3: TGTGCCAGCAGTGAAGGGGCGGGAGGTTATGAGCAGTTCTTC. It codes for CASSEGAGGYEQFF.

In this sample, this clonotype turned up a few times. The chain combines TRBV30 with TRBJ2-1; no firm D call. Germline CDR1 reads GTSNPN; CDR2 reads SVGIG (reference sequence). The CDR3 contains 11 residues. Trimming removed 2 bases at V and 8 bases at J, with 7 bases between. The CDR3 bases are TGTGCCTGGAGTACTATTTATGAGCAGTTCTTC. It yields the protein CAWSTIYEQFF.

This clonotype was observed a few times. DNA for the CDR3: TGTGCCAGCAGGGCGGACGGGGGGCGAACTGAAGCTTTCTTT. Residues: CASRADGGRTEAFF. The rearrangement links TRBV2 to TRBJ1-1, with D maybe TRBD1 (6 bases). CDR3 size: 14 residues. Trimming took off 6 bases at V and 5 bases at J, with 16 bases between the two ends. Germline assignment: CDR1 SNHLY and CDR2 FYNNEI.

The V call is TRBV11-1, the J call TRBJ2-1; TRBD2 agrees at 14 bases. Germline trimming cut 4 bases from V and 2 bases from J; bases unmatched to any gene: 7. The length of the CDR3 is 18 residues. Germline V gene sequence: CDR1 SGHAT, CDR2 FQDESV (reference sequence). In DNA form, the CDR3 reads TGTGCCAGCAGCTCATCGGGACTAGCGGGAGTGCCCTACAATGAGCAGTTCTTC. Translation gives CASSSSGLAGVPYNEQFF.

This clonotype was found many times. The chain uses TRBV5-1 and TRBJ1-1; D may be TRBD1 (5 bases). CDR3 length: 16 amino acids. Deletions cut 4 bases from V and 0 bases from J, with 16 bases between. Germline V CDR1 and CDR2: SGHRS, YFSETQ. CDR3 DNA sequence: TGCGCCAGCAGCAAGGAACCGGGACCGATGAACACTGAAGCTTTCTTT. This codes for CASSKEPGPMNTEAFF. The full variable domain, completed using reference TRBV5-1 and TRBJ1-1, is KAGVTQTPRYLIKTRGQQVTLSCSPISGHRSVSWYQQTPGQGLQFLFEYFSETQRNKGNFPGRFSGRQFSNSRSEMNVSTLELGDSALYLCASSKEPGPMNTEAFFGQGTRLTVV.